This T cell receptor beta chain was identified in a study of tumor-infiltrating lymphocytes in localized non-small cell lung cancer. Across the whole study: Patients included smokers and never-smokers with various histologies, some sampled after neoadjuvant chemotherapy. Resected tumor was paired with non-adjacent uninvolved lung from the same patient. Whole-study results and caveats: Available tissue quantity limited TCR sequencing to a patient subset. TCRbeta sequencing showed higher T cell infiltration in tumors than uninvolved lung.

V lost 0 bases and J lost 1, with 14 bases in between. The germline V gene encodes CDR1 SGHRS and CDR2 YFSETQ. The CDR3 sequence is 17 residues long. Clones were read by immunoSEQ multiplex PCR, and TCRdb kept only the in-frame ones, dropping some. The sample has about 6,700 clones; roughly four fifths are singletons. On this clone itself: Its antigen is unknown.

The sequence came from a human donor with non-small cell lung cancer. Specimen: uninvolved lung tissue not adjacent to the tumor. This chain connects TRBV5-1 to TRBJ2-4; TRBD2 might be the D (6 bases). The CDR3 DNA reads TGCGCCAGCAGCTTGGGACGGGGGACGGCGGCCAAAAACATTCAGTACTTC. Translating gives CASSLGRGTAAKNIQYF.